This T cell receptor beta chain is drawn from a study of regulatory T cells in long-lasting Graves disease. This clonotype occurred many times. The germline V gene encodes CDR1 SNHLY and CDR2 FYNNEI. This CDR3 spans 15 amino acids. V was clipped by 6 bases and J by 6 bases; unmatched bases: 8. Library construction for TCR beta used iRepertoire HTBI primers and Arm-PCR of CDR3 regions. MiXCR was run by TCRdb on the multiplex PCR reads, yielding one entry per CDR3 protein. In the table there are over 250,000 distinct CDR3 sequences, roughly a fifth of which are singletons. Indicated time point: persistent/refractory GD, antithyroid drugs over 5 years with positive TRAb. The TCR library used RNA extracted from PBMCs. The source of the patients was an endocrinology department in Xi'an, China.

This clonotype was sampled from a female donor with Graves disease. The J gene is TRBJ2-2, the V gene TRBV2, with TRBD1 matching 9 bases. The input for sequencing was peripheral blood mononuclear cells (PBMCs), taken when the disease was refractory, from a patient treated with antithyroid drugs. The CDR3 spells CASRRTGVVAGELFF. CDR3 coding DNA: TGTGCCAGCAGGAGGACAGGGGTTGTAGCCGGGGAGCTGTTTTTT.